The sequence of this T cell receptor beta chain was determined in a study of blood T cell repertoires in COVID-19. Some clones are missing from TCRdb's copy, which holds only in-frame ones; the method was immunoSEQ multiplex PCR. The table lists approximately 94,000 clones, around four fifths of them singletons, with around 15% in the top ten. The CDR3 totals 15 residues. The germline V gene encodes CDR1 SGHVS and CDR2 FNYEAQ. With 3 bases removed from V and 5 bases from J, the gap between germline ends came to 13 bases. Specimen: peripheral blood. The TCR comes from a middle-aged man with active or convalescent COVID-19. The rearrangement joins TRBV7-6 to TRBJ1-4; possible D gene TRBD1, 5 bases. The CDR3 spells CASSFTAGFNEKLFF. CDR3 in DNA: TGTGCCAGCAGCTTTACGGCAGGGTTCAATGAAAAACTGTTTTTT.